This entry concerns a single T cell receptor (beta chain). This sample is part of a study of blood T cell repertoires in COVID-19. Overall study: Samples representing acute and convalescent COVID-19 were sourced from the United States, Italy and Spain.

Enrollment of patients from Seattle took place during active infection, with longitudinal follow-up. CDR3 length: 14 amino acids. Per germline, CDR1 SGDLS and CDR2 YYNGEE. V dropped 4 bases and J dropped 4; count of bases not matched to a gene: 2. The data were produced by immunoSEQ multiplex PCR, yet TCRdb's version contains in-frame clones alone and is incomplete. The sample yields hundreds of thousands of clones, around nine tenths seen once. The sequenced sample consisted of peripheral blood. The sequence came from a woman aged 70-85 years with COVID-19, enrolled during active disease. The chain recombines TRBV9 with TRBJ2-3, with 11 bases identical to TRBD2. The CDR3 is CASSLAGGSDTQYF. The DNA of the CDR3 is TGTGCCAGCAGCCTAGCGGGGGGCTCAGATACGCAGTATTTT. The full variable domain, completed using reference TRBV9 and TRBJ2-3, is DSGVTQTPKHLITATGQRVTLRCSPRSGDLSVYWYQQSLDQGLQFLIQYYNGEERAKGNILERFSAQQFPDLHSELNLSSLELGDSALYFCASSLAGGSDTQYFGPGTRLTVL.